The 16 T cell receptor beta chains presented below share a single source sample, sequenced in a study of regulatory T cells in long-lasting Graves disease. Described time point: newly diagnosed GD, antithyroid drugs for less than 3 months. From RNA extracted from PBMCs, the TCR library was made. Construction of TCR beta libraries relied on iRepertoire HTBI primers and on Arm-PCR targeting CDR3 regions. TCRdb reprocessed the multiplex PCR reads via MiXCR and lists one record per CDR3 protein. Of hundreds of thousands of distinct CDR3 sequences listed, approximately 12% are singletons. These data also formed part of another study, on T cells in Graves' hyperthyroidism and ophthalmopathy.

The sequencing here drew on peripheral blood mononuclear cells (PBMCs), taken at new diagnosis, from a patient treated with antithyroid drugs. The receptor set was obtained from a woman aged 25 to 39 with Graves disease.

The sample holds many counts of this clonotype. CDR3 DNA: TGTGCCAGCAGGCCCACGGGAGTTGGGAACTCACCCCTCCACTTT. This gives the protein CASRPTGVGNSPLHF. The chain combines TRBV12-3 or TRBV12-4 with TRBJ1-6; D ambiguous. The V gene lost 6 bases and the J gene lost 10 bases, with 19 bases spanning the gap. The CDR3 spans 15 residues.

This chain connects TRBV29-1 to TRBJ2-1; D possibly matches TRBD1 or TRBD2 (6 bases each). The V end was cut by 7 bases, the J end by 7 bases, with 14 bases between. The CDR3 runs 12 residues. Germline CDR1 SQVTM, CDR2 ANQGSEA. The CDR3 DNA reads as TGCAGCGATAAACCGGGGGCTAATGAGCAGTTCTTC. Residues: CSDKPGANEQFF.

In this sample, this clonotype turned up many times. The rearrangement links TRBV30 to TRBJ2-1, with 8 bases fitting TRBD2. V lost 3 bases to trimming and J lost 9 bases; unmatched junction nucleotides: 10. The CDR3 covers 14 residues. Germline V gives CDR1 GTSNPN, CDR2 SVGIG (reference sequence). CDR3 amino acids: CAWSYGGLVIEQFF. DNA for the CDR3: TGTGCCTGGAGCTATGGGGGACTAGTCATTGAGCAGTTCTTC.

In its sample, this clonotype was seen a few times. The CDR3 loop reads CASSLIGSAPEQFF. CDR3 DNA sequence: TGCGCCAGCAGCTTGATCGGCAGCGCCCCTGAGCAGTTCTTC. V usage is TRBV5-1 and J usage is TRBJ2-1; D gene unclear. Germline V gene lookup returns CDR1 SGHRS and CDR2 YFSETQ. Between the trimmed V and J ends, which lost 1 base and 9 bases, there was a span of 14 bases. The CDR3 consists of 14 residues.

This clonotype was picked up many times. The chain uses TRBV6-5 and TRBJ2-7; 7 bases are a match to TRBD1. The CDR3 extends over 17 amino acids. The germline CDR1 and CDR2 sequences are MNHEY and SVGAGI. The trim removed 0 bases at V and 6 bases at J, leaving 14 bases unmatched. In DNA form, the CDR3 reads TGTGCCAGCAGTTACTCGAGTCCGAGACAGGGACCGGGCGAGCAGTACTTC. Its protein product is CASSYSSPRQGPGEQYF.

Ten or more counts support this clonotype. CDR3: CASSFGTGPYNEQFF. CDR3 DNA: TGCGCCAGCAGCTTCGGGACAGGCCCTTACAATGAGCAGTTCTTC. The V and J genes are TRBV5-1 and TRBJ2-1, with TRBD1 matching 8 bases. The CDR3 is 15 amino acids. V lost 2 bases to trimming and J lost 4 bases; unmatched junction nucleotides: 5. Looked up from germline, CDR1 is SGHRS and CDR2 is YFSETQ.

This clonotype came up many times. The V and J genes are TRBV7-2 and TRBJ2-2; no firm D call. The CDR3 extends over 15 amino acids. Germline assignment: CDR1 SGHTA and CDR2 FQGNSA. V was pared by 1 base and J by 1 base, with 7 bases between. The CDR3, as DNA: TGTGCCAGCAGCTTAGTTGACATGAACACCGGGGAGCTGTTTTTT. Translation: CASSLVDMNTGELFF.

This clonotype occurred many times. The V gene is TRBV24-1, the J gene TRBJ1-1, with D hard to call. Germline CDR1 and CDR2: KGHDR and SFDVKD. CDR3 length: 14 residues. V was pared by 4 bases and J by 0 bases, with 8 bases between. The CDR3 sequence: CATSEQLMNTEAFF. CDR3 sequence (DNA): TGTGCCACCAGTGAACAGCTCATGAACACTGAAGCTTTCTTT.

The table lists this clonotype with many counts. The chain recombines TRBV11-2 with TRBJ2-1; 13 positions agree with TRBD2. The V segment lost 5 bases and the J segment 10 bases; nucleotides outside the gene matches: 8. From germline, CDR1 is SGHAT and CDR2 FQNNGV. The length of the CDR3 is 15 residues. The CDR3 region has the DNA TGTGCCAGCAGCCCGGCGGGACTAGCGGGAAAGGAGCAGTTCTTC. Protein product: CASSPAGLAGKEQFF. Filled out from reference TRBV11-2 and TRBJ2-1, the complete variable domain reads EAGVAQSPRYKIIEKRQSVAFWCNPISGHATLYWYQQILGQGPKLLIQFQNNGVVDDSQLPKDRFSAERLKGVDSTLKIQPAKLEDSAVYLCASSPAGLAGKEQFFGPGTRLTVL.

V usage is TRBV29-1 and J usage is TRBJ2-7; possible D gene TRBD2, 6 bases. Between the trimmed V and J ends, which lost 7 bases and 1 base, there was a span of 14 bases. Germline V CDR1 and CDR2: SQVTM, ANQGSEA. CDR3 size: 13 residues. CDR3 DNA sequence: TGCAGCGCCCGGGAGAGCTCGTCCTACGAGCAGTACTTC. Translated: CSARESSSYEQYF.

This clonotype was detected ten times or more. The chain combines TRBV6-5 with TRBJ2-7, with 10 bases that match TRBD1. The CDR3 contains 17 residues. Germline V gene data show CDR1 as MNHEY and CDR2 as SVGAGI. Losses at the gene ends were 0 bases for V and 0 bases for J; bases not matched to a gene: 5. Here the CDR3 DNA reads TGTGCCAGCAGTTACTCTCCGGGACAGGGGTCCTCCTACGAGCAGTACTTC. As protein: CASSYSPGQGSSYEQYF.

This clonotype was seen just once. A much larger clone differs from this one at a single base, so this may be a read error. J is TRBJ1-5 and V is TRBV28; D unclear. V lost 7 bases to trimming and J lost 6 bases, with 16 bases between them. CDR1 and CDR2 from the germline V gene are MDHEN and SYDVKM. The CDR3 is made up of 14 amino acids. The chain's CDR3 is CASTIFGLSQPQHF. DNA for the CDR3: TGTGCCAGCACTATCTTCGGTCTGAGTCAGCCCCAGCATTTT. The full variable domain, completed using reference TRBV28 and TRBJ1-5, is DVKVTQSSRYLVKRTGEKVFLECVQDMDHENMFWYRQDPGLGLRLIYFSYDVKMKEKGDIPEGYSVSREKKERFSLILESASTNQTSMYLCASTIFGLSQPQHFGDGTRLSIL.

This clonotype was found many times. The chain has TRBV7-9 and TRBJ2-7; D remains ambiguous. The CDR3 consists of 13 residues. Between the trimmed V and J ends, which lost 5 bases and 4 bases, there was a span of 12 bases. Germline V lookup: CDR1 SEHNR, CDR2 FQNEAQ (reference sequence). The DNA of the CDR3 is TGTGCCAGCAGCCCGGACGGCCGATACGAGCAGTACTTC. It yields the protein CASSPDGRYEQYF.

V usage is TRBV9 and J usage is TRBJ2-1; maybe TRBD1 (5 bases). The CDR3 covers 13 residues. Germline V CDR1 and CDR2: SGDLS, YYNGEE. The germline V and J ends were trimmed by 0 bases and 12 bases, with 13 bases remaining between them. As DNA, the CDR3 is TGTGCCAGCAGCGTAGCGGACAAAAAACGGCAGTTCTTC. It is translated as CASSVADKKRQFF.

V usage is TRBV19 and J usage is TRBJ2-3; tentative D call: TRBD1 (6 bases). Germline CDR1 is LNHDA and CDR2 is SQIVND (reference sequence). V was pared by 3 bases and J by 2 bases, with 12 bases between. This CDR3 spans 15 amino acids. The DNA of the CDR3 is TGTGCCAGTAGTATTTCCAGGGGACACACAGATACGCAGTATTTT. Residues: CASSISRGHTDTQYF.

This clonotype was found many times. The chain is built from TRBV20-1 and TRBJ2-7; 8 nucleotides line up with TRBD2. The V gene end was trimmed by 5 bases and the J gene end by 3 bases; junction bases not matched to a gene: 9. The CDR3 consists of 14 residues. Germline CDR1 is DFQATT and CDR2 is SNEGSKA (reference sequence). This CDR3 is CSAESPGTSYEQYF. CDR3 in DNA: TGCAGTGCTGAGTCCCCCGGGACTAGCTACGAGCAGTACTTC.